This TCR beta chain is from a study of blood T cells in healthy people across ages. Study-wide results and caveats: TCR beta diversity, measured per million T cells, fell in a roughly linear way with age.

Using a J-beta primer mix together with a sample-barcoded 5' primer, a second PCR was run for roughly 7 to 12 cycles. Each TCR beta cDNA got a 12-nucleotide random molecular identifier. CDR3-containing paired-end reads numbering at least 2.5 million came from each sample. MiXCR, run by TCRdb on the 5' RACE reads, gives a single entry per CDR3 protein. The sample has some 1 million distinct CDR3 sequences, 40% to 45% seen once. Comment on this clonotype: As yet, its antigen is unknown.

Per germline, CDR1 SGHRS and CDR2 YFSETQ. V lost 0 bases and J lost 7; bases outside the gene matches: 6. The CDR3 is 15 residues long. This TCR was recovered from an older woman in good health. Sample: blood. This chain joins TRBV5-1 and TRBJ1-4, with 7 bases aligning to TRBD1. The CDR3 loop is CASSLETGAREKLFF. Written as DNA, the CDR3 is TGCGCCAGCAGCTTGGAAACAGGGGCGCGTGAAAAACTGTTTTTT.